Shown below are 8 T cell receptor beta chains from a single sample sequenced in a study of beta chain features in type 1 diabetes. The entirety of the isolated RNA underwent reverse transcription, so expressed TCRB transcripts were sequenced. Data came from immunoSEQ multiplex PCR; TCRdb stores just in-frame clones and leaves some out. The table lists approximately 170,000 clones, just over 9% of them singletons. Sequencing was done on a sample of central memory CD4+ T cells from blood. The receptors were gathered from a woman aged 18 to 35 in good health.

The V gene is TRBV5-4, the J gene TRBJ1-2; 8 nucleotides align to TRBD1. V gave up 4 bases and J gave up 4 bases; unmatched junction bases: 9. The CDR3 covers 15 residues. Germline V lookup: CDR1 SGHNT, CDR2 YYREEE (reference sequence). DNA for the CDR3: TGTGCCAGCAGCCACCGGGACAGGCCTTCCTATGGCTACACCTTC. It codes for CASSHRDRPSYGYTF.

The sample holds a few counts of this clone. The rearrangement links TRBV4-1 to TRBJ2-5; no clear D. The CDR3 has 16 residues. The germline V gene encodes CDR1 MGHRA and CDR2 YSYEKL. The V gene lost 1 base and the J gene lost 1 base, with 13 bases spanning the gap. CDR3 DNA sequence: TGCGCCAGCAGCCAAGTAAGCGCAGCCTTCCAAGAGACCCAGTACTTC. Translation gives CASSQVSAAFQETQYF.

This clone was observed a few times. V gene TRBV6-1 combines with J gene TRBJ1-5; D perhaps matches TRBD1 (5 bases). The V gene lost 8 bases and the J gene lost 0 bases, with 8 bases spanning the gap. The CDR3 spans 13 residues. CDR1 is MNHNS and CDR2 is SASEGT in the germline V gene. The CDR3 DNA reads TGTGCCAGCGGCGGACATAGCAATCAGCCCCAGCATTTT. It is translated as CASGGHSNQPQHF.

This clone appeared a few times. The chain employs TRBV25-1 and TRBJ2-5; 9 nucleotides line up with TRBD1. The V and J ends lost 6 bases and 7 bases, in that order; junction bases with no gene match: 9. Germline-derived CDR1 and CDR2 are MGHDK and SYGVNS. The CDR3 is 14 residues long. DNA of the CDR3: TGTGCCAGCAGCCGGACAGGGGATCTAGCGACCCAGTACTTC. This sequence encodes CASSRTGDLATQYF.

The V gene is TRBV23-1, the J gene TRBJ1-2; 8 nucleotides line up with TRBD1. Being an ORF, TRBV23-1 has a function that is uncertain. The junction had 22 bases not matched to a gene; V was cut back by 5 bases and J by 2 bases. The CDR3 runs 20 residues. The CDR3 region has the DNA TGCGCCAGCAGTTACCATCCGGGACAGGTCCTTAAAAGCGTCAACTATGGCTACACCTTC. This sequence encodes CASSYHPGQVLKSVNYGYTF.

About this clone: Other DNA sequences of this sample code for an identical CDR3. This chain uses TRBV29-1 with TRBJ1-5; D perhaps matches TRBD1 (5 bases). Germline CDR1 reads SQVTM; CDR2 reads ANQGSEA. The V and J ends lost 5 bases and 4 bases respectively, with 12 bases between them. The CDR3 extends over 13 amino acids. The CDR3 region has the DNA TGCAGCGTTCGCCAGGGTCGAAATCAGCCCCAGCATTTT. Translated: CSVRQGRNQPQHF. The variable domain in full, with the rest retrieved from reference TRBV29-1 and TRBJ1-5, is SAVISQKPSRDICQRGTSLTIQCQVDSQVTMMFWYRQQPGQSLTLIATANQGSEATYESGFVIDKFPISRPNLTFSTLTVSNMSPEDSSIYLCSVRQGRNQPQHFGDGTRLSIL.

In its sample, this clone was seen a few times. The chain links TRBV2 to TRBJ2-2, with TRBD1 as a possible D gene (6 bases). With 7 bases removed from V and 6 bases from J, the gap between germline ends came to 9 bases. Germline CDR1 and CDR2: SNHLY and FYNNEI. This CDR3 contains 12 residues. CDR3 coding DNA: TGTGCCAGCAAACAGGGTCCCGGGGAGCTGTTTTTT. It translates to CASKQGPGELFF.

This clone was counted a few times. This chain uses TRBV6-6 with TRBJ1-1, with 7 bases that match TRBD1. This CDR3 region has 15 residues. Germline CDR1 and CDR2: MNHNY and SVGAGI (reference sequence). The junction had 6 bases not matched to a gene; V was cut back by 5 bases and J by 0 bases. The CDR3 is CASSNAGQMNTEAFF. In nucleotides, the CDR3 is TGTGCCAGCAGTAACGCGGGACAGATGAACACTGAAGCTTTCTTT.